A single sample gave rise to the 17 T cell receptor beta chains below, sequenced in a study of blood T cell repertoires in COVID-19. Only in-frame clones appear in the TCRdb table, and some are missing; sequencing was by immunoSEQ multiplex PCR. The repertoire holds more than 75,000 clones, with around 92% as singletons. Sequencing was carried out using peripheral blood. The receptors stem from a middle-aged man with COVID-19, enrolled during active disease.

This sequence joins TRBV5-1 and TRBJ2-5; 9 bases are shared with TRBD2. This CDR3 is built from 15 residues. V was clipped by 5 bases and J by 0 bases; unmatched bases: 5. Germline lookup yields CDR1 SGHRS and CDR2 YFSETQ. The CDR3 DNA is TGCGCCAGCAGTAATCTAGCGGGGAACCAAGAGACCCAGTACTTC. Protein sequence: CASSNLAGNQETQYF.

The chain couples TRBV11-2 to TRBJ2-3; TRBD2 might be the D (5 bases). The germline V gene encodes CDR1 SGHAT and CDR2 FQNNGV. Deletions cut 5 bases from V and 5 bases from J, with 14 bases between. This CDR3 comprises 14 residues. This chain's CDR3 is CASSSRAGGDTQYF. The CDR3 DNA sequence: TGTGCCAGCAGCAGCCGGGCCGGAGGAGATACGCAGTATTTT.

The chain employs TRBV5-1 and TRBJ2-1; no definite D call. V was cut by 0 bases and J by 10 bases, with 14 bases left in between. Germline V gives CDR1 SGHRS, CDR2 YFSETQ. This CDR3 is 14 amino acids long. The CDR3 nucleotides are TGCGCCAGCAGCTTGGGGTCAGGTTTGAGCGAGCAGTTCTTC. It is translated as CASSLGSGLSEQFF.

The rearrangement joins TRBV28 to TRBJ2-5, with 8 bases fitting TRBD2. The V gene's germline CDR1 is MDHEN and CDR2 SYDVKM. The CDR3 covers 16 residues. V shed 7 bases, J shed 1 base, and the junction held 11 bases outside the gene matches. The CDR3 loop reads CASMRRPSGLQETQYF. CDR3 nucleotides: TGTGCCAGCATGCGCCGACCTAGCGGGCTCCAAGAGACCCAGTACTTC.

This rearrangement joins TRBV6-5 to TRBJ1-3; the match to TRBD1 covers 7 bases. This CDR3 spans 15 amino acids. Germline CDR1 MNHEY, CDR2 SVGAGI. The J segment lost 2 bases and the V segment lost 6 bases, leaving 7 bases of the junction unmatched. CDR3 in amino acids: CASRPDRVTGNTIYF. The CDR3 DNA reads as TGTGCCAGCAGGCCCGACAGGGTGACTGGAAACACCATATATTTT.

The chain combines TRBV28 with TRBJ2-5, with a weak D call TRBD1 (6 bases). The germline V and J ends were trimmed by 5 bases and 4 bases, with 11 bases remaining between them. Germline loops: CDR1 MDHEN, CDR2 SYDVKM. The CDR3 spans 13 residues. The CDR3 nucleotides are TGTGCCAGCAGTCTCGGGACACCAGAGACCCAGTACTTC. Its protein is CASSLGTPETQYF.

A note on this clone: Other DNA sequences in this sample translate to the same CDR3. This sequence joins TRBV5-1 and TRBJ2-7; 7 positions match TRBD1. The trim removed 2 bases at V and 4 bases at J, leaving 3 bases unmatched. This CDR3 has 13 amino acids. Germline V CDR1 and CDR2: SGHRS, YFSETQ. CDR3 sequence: CASSLDRAYEQYF. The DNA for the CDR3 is TGCGCCAGCAGCTTAGACAGGGCTTACGAGCAGTACTTC. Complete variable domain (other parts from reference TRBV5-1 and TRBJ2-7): KAGVTQTPRYLIKTRGQQVTLSCSPISGHRSVSWYQQTPGQGLQFLFEYFSETQRNKGNFPGRFSGRQFSNSRSEMNVSTLELGDSALYLCASSLDRAYEQYFGPGTRLTVT.

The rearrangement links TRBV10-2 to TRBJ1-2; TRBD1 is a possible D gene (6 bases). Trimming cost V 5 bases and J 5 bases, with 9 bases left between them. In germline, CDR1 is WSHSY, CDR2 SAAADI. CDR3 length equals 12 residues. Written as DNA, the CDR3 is TGCGCCAGCAGTATTACAGGGTATGGCTACACCTTC. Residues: CASSITGYGYTF.

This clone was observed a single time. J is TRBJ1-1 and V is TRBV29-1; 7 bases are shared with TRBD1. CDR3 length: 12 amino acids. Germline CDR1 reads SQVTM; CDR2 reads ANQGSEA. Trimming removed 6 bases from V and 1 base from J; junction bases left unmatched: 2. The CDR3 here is CSVRTGNTEAFF. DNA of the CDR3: TGCAGCGTAAGGACAGGGAACACTGAAGCTTTCTTT.

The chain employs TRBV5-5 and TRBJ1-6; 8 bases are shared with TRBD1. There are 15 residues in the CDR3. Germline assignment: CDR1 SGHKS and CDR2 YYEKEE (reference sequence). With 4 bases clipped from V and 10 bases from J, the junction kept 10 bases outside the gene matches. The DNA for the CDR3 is TGTGCCAGCAGCGGAACAGGGGGAATAAGATCACCCCTCCACTTT. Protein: CASSGTGGIRSPLHF.

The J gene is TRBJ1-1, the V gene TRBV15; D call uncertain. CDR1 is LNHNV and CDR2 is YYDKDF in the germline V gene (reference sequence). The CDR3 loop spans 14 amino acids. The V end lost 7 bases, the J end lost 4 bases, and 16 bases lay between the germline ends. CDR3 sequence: CATKVLPGVTEAFF. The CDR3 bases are TGTGCCACCAAAGTATTACCGGGAGTCACTGAAGCTTTCTTT. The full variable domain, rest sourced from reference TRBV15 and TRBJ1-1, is DAMVIQNPRYQVTQFGKPVTLSCSQTLNHNVMYWYQQKSSQAPKLLFHYYDKDFNNEADTPDNFQSRRPNTSFCFLDIRSPGLGDTAMYLCATKVLPGVTEAFFGQGTRLTVV.

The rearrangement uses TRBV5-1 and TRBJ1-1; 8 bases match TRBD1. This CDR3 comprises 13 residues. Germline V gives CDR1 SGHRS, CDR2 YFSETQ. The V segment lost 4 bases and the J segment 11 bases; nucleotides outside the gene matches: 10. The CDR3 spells CASSAGQGPWAFF. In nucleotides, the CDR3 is TGCGCCAGCAGCGCAGGACAGGGACCGTGGGCTTTCTTT.

The CDR3 DNA sequence: TGTGCCAGTAGTATCAACGGGGTCACAGCAGATACGCAGTATTTT. Residues: CASSINGVTADTQYF. The gene calls are TRBV19 and TRBJ2-3, with D possibly being TRBD2 (5 bases). V was trimmed by 3 bases and J by 4 bases, leaving 14 bases between them. The CDR3 length is 15 residues. From germline, CDR1 is LNHDA and CDR2 SQIVND (reference sequence).

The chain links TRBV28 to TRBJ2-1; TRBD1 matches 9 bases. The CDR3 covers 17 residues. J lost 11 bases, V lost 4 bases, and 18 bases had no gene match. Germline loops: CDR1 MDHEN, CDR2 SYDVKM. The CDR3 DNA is TGTGCCAGCAGTTCCACGACCGGGACAGGGTTATACCTCCAGCAGTTCTTC. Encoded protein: CASSSTTGTGLYLQQFF.

CDR3 amino acids: CASSAIEGASQPQHF. In nucleotides, the CDR3 is TGTGCCAGCAGTGCAATTGAGGGGGCTAGTCAGCCCCAGCATTTT. V usage is TRBV2 and J usage is TRBJ1-5, with 7 bases aligning to TRBD1. CDR3 length: 15 amino acids. V shed 4 bases and J 6 bases; nucleotides not matched to a gene: 9. Germline V gene data show CDR1 as SNHLY and CDR2 as FYNNEI.

CDR3 DNA sequence: TGTGCCAGCAGCCCCGGACTAGCGGGGCGTTCCGTGAAAGATACGCAGTATTTT. Protein product: CASSPGLAGRSVKDTQYF. V gene TRBV7-9 combines with J gene TRBJ2-3; TRBD2 matches 12 bases. CDR1 SEHNR and CDR2 FQNEAQ come from the germline V gene (reference sequence). Trimming at V came to 5 bases and at J to 5 bases, leaving 14 bases not matched to a gene. The length of the CDR3 is 18 residues. The variable domain in full, completed from reference TRBV7-9 and TRBJ2-3, reads DTGVSQNPRHKITKRGQNVTFRCDPISEHNRLYWYRQTLGQGPEFLTYFQNEAQLEKSRLLSDRFSAERPKGSFSTLEIQRTEQGDSAMYLCASSPGLAGRSVKDTQYFGPGTRLTVL.

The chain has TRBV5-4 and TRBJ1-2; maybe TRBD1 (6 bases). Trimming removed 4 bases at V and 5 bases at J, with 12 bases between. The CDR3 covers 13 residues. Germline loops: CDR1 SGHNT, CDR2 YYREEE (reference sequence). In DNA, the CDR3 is TGTGCCAGCAGCGCGGACAGTCATTATGGCTACACCTTC. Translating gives CASSADSHYGYTF.